The clone carrying this TCR beta chain has just a few counts. Antigen unknown. Each CDR3 protein gets one entry after TCRdb re-called the reads with MiXCR. The table includes approximately 350,000 distinct CDR3 sequences, nearly 35% detected once. CDR1 and CDR2 from the germline V gene are LNHDA and SQIVND (reference sequence). V gave up 4 bases and J gave up 1 base, with 4 bases separating them. The CDR3 has 12 amino acids. This record belongs to a study of T cell repertoires in cytomegalovirus infection. Across the whole study: Newly reported HLA-C-restricted and thoroughly characterized HLA-B-restricted CMV epitopes were employed. From public TCR beta signatures came an indication of both CMV infection and matching HLA type. Overall study results and limits: Within the response measured ex vivo, HLA-C-restricted CMV-specific TCR beta clonotypes were dominant. People with CMV and the relevant HLA were identified by cumulative public TCR beta family frequency.

This TCR was recovered from a human donor in good health (CMV status not recorded). Some clones in this sample may be carry-over from other donors' samples. V usage is TRBV19 and J usage is TRBJ1-1; D uncertain. The sequencing used cultured PBMCs, collected from culture after CMV antigen stimulation. Here the CDR3 reads CASSRPNTEAFF. DNA of the CDR3: TGTGCCAGTAGTAGACCGAACACTGAAGCTTTCTTT.